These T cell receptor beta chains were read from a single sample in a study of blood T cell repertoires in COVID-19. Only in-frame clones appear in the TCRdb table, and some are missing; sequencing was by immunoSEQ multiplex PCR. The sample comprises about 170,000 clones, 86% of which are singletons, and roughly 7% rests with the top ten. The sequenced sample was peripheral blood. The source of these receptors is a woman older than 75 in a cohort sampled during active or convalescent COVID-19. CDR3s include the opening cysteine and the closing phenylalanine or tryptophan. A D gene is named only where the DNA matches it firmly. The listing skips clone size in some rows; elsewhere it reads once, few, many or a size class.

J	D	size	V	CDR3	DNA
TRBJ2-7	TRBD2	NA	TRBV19	CASSIKASGGYEQYF	TGTGCCAGTAGTATAAAGGCAAGCGGGGGGTACGAGCAGTACTTC
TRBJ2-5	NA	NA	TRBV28	CASSPGGMVRETQYF	TGTGCCAGCAGCCCAGGGGGGATGGTACGGGAGACCCAGTACTTC
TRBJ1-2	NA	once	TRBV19	CASSIGQALYALWGYTF	TGTGCCAGTAGTATAGGACAGGCCCTTTACGCACTATGGGGCTACACCTTC
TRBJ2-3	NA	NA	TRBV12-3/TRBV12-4	CASSLSPAGTQYF	TGTGCCAGCAGTTTATCCCCGGCGGGTACGCAGTATTTT
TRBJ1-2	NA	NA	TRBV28	CASSHPRGHGYTF	TGTGCCAGCAGCCATCCTAGGGGACACGGCTACACCTTC
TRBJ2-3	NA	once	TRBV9	CASSVRWGRGTDTQYF	TGTGCCAGCAGCGTACGGTGGGGGCGCGGCACAGATACGCAGTATTTT
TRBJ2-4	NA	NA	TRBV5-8	CASSWGLPLAKNIQYF	TGTGCCAGCAGCTGGGGACTGCCACTAGCCAAAAACATTCAGTACTTC
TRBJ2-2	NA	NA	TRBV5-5	CASRSTGELFF	TGTGCCAGCAGATCGACCGGGGAGCTGTTTTTT
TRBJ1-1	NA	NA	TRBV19	CASSPTQGAWFSTEAFF	TGTGCCAGTAGTCCCACACAGGGTGCTTGGTTTTCCACTGAAGCTTTCTTT
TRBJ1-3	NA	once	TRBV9	CASSGPETVGNTIYF	TGTGCCAGCAGCGGACCTGAGACAGTTGGAAACACCATATATTTT
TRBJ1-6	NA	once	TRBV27	CASSIRRSPLHF	TGTGCCAGCAGTATCAGGCGTTCACCCCTCCACTTT
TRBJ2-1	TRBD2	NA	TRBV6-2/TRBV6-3	CASSYPSRGASGGNYEQFF	TGTGCCAGCAGTTACCCATCGAGGGGGGCTAGCGGGGGTAACTATGAGCAGTTCTTC
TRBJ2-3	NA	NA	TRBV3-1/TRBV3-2	CASSQGGPATQYF	TGTGCCAGCAGCCAAGGAGGTCCCGCTACGCAGTATTTT
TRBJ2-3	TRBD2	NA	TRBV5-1	CASSLGWSSGSTDTQYF	TGCGCCAGCAGCTTGGGGTGGTCTAGCGGGAGCACAGATACGCAGTATTTT
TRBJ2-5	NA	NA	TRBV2	CASSAPGAGQETQYF	TGTGCCAGCAGTGCCCCCGGGGCGGGGCAAGAGACCCAGTACTTC
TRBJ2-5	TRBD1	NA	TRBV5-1	CASSFGQGEETQYF	TGCGCCAGCAGCTTTGGGCAGGGGGAAGAGACCCAGTACTTC
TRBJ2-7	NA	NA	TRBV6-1	CASSEAQHYEQYF	TGTGCCAGCAGTGAAGCCCAACACTACGAGCAGTACTTC
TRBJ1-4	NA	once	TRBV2	CASAIQVIFNEKLFF	TGTGCCAGCGCGATACAGGTTATCTTTAATGAAAAACTGTTTTTT
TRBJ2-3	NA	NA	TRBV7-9	CASSLAGAFTDTQYF	TGTGCCAGCAGCTTAGCGGGGGCGTTCACAGATACGCAGTATTTT
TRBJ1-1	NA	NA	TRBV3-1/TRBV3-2	CASSQELSTGQTEAFF	TGTGCCAGCAGCCAAGAACTTAGCACAGGTCAAACTGAAGCTTTCTTT
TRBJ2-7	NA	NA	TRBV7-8	CASSLEFRSSYEQYF	TGTGCCAGCAGCTTAGAGTTCCGGAGCTCCTACGAGCAGTACTTC
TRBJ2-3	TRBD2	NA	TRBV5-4	CASSLAGRSTDTQYF	TGTGCCAGCAGTTTAGCGGGGAGAAGCACAGATACGCAGTATTTT
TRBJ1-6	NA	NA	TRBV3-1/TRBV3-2	CASSSDSRNSPLHF	TGTGCCAGCAGCTCCGACAGCCGTAATTCACCCCTCCACTTT
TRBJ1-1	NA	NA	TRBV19	CASSIRQGLMNTEAFF	TGTGCCAGTAGTATACGGCAGGGACTAATGAACACTGAAGCTTTCTTT
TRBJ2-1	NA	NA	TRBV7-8	CASSSRTGLYNEQFF	TGTGCCAGCAGCTCCCGGACTGGCCTCTACAATGAGCAGTTCTTC
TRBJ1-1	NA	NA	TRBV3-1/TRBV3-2	CASSPRGNTEAFF	TGTGCCAGCAGCCCCCGCGGGAACACTGAAGCTTTCTTT
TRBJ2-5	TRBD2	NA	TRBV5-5	CASSDWTSGSVETQYF	TGTGCCAGCAGCGACTGGACTAGCGGGAGTGTAGAGACCCAGTACTTC
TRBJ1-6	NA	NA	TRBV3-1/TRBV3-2	CASSPWGPIGSPLHF	TGTGCCAGCAGCCCTTGGGGCCCCATCGGCTCACCCCTCCACTTT
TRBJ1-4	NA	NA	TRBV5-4	CASSLRSATNEKLFF	TGTGCCAGCAGCTTGCGCTCGGCAACTAATGAAAAACTGTTTTTT
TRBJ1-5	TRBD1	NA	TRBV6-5	CASSVDRANQPQHF	TGTGCCAGCAGCGTTGACAGGGCCAATCAGCCCCAGCATTTT
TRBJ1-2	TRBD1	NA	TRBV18	CASSPPGTGGYGYTF	TGTGCCAGCTCACCACCGGGGACAGGGGGATATGGCTACACCTTC
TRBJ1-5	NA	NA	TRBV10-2	CASMGGGQPQHF	TGCGCCAGTATGGGGGGGGGTCAGCCCCAGCATTTT
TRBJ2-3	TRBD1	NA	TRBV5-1	CASRARQGTDTQYF	TGCGCCAGCAGAGCGCGACAGGGGACAGATACGCAGTATTTT
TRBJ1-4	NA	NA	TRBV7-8	CASSLAAGRGEKLFF	TGTGCCAGCAGCTTAGCCGCAGGCCGAGGGGAAAAACTGTTTTTT
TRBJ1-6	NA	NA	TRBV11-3	CASTGFGSPLHF	TGTGCCAGCACAGGGTTTGGCTCACCCCTCCACTTT
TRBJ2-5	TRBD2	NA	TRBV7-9	CASSLDRLAVIQETQYF	TGTGCCAGCAGCTTAGATCGGCTAGCGGTAATCCAAGAGACCCAGTACTTC
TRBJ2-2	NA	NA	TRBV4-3	CASSQDSSINTGELFF	TGCGCCAGCAGCCAAGATTCCAGTATTAACACCGGGGAGCTGTTTTTT
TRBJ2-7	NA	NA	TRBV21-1	CASSKSGTSPRKEQYF	TGTGCCAGCAGCAAAAGTGGGACATCCCCTAGGAAAGAGCAGTACTTC